This TCR beta chain stems from a study of regulatory T cells in long-lasting Graves disease. As to time point: persistent/refractory GD, antithyroid drugs over 5 years with positive TRAb. Making the TCR library involved RNA that had been extracted from PBMCs. This CDR3 region has 19 residues. Trimming pared 0 bases from V and 2 bases from J, leaving 21 bases between. Germline values: CDR1 LNHNV, CDR2 YYDKDF (reference sequence). About this clonotype itself: Its antigen remains unidentified.

Notes on the study in general: Accuracy may have suffered from the small sample size. Clonotypes that were public and shared totalled a few thousand in persistent patients versus 900 to 1,000 in new patients.

In building TCR beta libraries, iRepertoire HTBI primers were used together with Arm-PCR of CDR3 regions. MiXCR, applied by TCRdb to the multiplex PCR reads, yields one record per CDR3 protein. The sample contains about 470,000 distinct CDR3 sequences, 20% to 25% of which appear only once. Sample: peripheral blood mononuclear cells (PBMCs), taken when the disease was refractory, from a patient treated with antithyroid drugs. The chain joins TRBV15 to TRBJ2-3, with D possibly matching TRBD1 (7 bases). The clonotype was recovered from a female donor with Graves disease. DNA for the CDR3: TGTGCCACCAGCAGAGATTTCCGGGAGACAGGGTGGAACACAGATACGCAGTATTTT. Translated: CATSRDFRETGWNTDTQYF. The full variable domain, completed using reference TRBV15 and TRBJ2-3, is DAMVIQNPRYQVTQFGKPVTLSCSQTLNHNVMYWYQQKSSQAPKLLFHYYDKDFNNEADTPDNFQSRRPNTSFCFLDIRSPGLGDTAMYLCATSRDFRETGWNTDTQYFGPGTRLTVL.